This is a list of T cell receptor beta chains from one sample in a study of blood T cell repertoires in COVID-19. Profiled with immunoSEQ multiplex PCR; TCRdb holds only in-frame clones, not every one. The sample holds some 41,000 clones; about 88% are singletons and the top ten take approximately 10%. The sequencing sample was made of peripheral blood. These receptors were obtained from a man aged 55 to 70 with active COVID-19. CDR3s include the opening cysteine and the closing phenylalanine or tryptophan. A D gene is named only where the DNA matches it firmly.

d_call: .; v_call: TRBV2; j_call: TRBJ2-3; cdr3_aa: CATEQGVTDTQYF
d_call: .; v_call: TRBV20-1; j_call: TRBJ2-7; cdr3_aa: CSARLGAEQYF
d_call: TRBD1; v_call: TRBV9; j_call: TRBJ1-4; cdr3_aa: CASSDGQGARQEKLFF
d_call: .; v_call: TRBV7-2; j_call: TRBJ2-2; cdr3_aa: CASSLIPGVNTGELFF
d_call: .; v_call: TRBV5-6; j_call: TRBJ2-7; cdr3_aa: CASSLASNYEQYF
d_call: .; v_call: TRBV11-3; j_call: TRBJ2-1; cdr3_aa: CASSLGEGVYNEQFF
d_call: TRBD1; v_call: TRBV19; j_call: TRBJ2-5; cdr3_aa: CASRPGQNQETQYF
d_call: .; v_call: TRBV18; j_call: TRBJ1-1; cdr3_aa: CASSRVQNTEAFF
d_call: TRBD2; v_call: TRBV29-1; j_call: TRBJ2-2; cdr3_aa: CSASRGRAGELFF
d_call: .; v_call: TRBV5-1; j_call: TRBJ2-5; cdr3_aa: CASSLEATGSETQYF
d_call: TRBD1; v_call: TRBV7-9; j_call: TRBJ1-2; cdr3_aa: CASSLERQGRGYTF
d_call: .; v_call: TRBV30; j_call: TRBJ1-3; cdr3_aa: CAWDSSGNTIYF
d_call: .; v_call: TRBV5-4; j_call: TRBJ1-2; cdr3_aa: CASSLAGLANYGYTF
d_call: .; v_call: TRBV6-5; j_call: TRBJ2-3; cdr3_aa: CASSGGTGDADTQYF
d_call: TRBD1; v_call: TRBV7-9; j_call: TRBJ2-1; cdr3_aa: CASSWGQGAGDEQFF
d_call: .; v_call: TRBV28; j_call: TRBJ2-3; cdr3_aa: CASSPPSSGTQYF
d_call: .; v_call: TRBV18; j_call: TRBJ2-1; cdr3_aa: CASSRLANNEQFF
d_call: TRBD1; v_call: TRBV2; j_call: TRBJ1-1; cdr3_aa: CASRLGQGNTEAFF
d_call: TRBD1; v_call: TRBV5-1; j_call: TRBJ2-1; cdr3_aa: CASSPRDRDYNEQFF
d_call: TRBD2; v_call: TRBV5-1; j_call: TRBJ2-1; cdr3_aa: CASSISGRSYNEQFF
d_call: .; v_call: TRBV27; j_call: TRBJ2-1; cdr3_aa: CASSPQGAGEYNEQFF
d_call: .; v_call: TRBV9; j_call: TRBJ2-5; cdr3_aa: CASSLQVGETQYF
d_call: .; v_call: TRBV4-3; j_call: TRBJ2-2; cdr3_aa: CASSQEPGHTGELFF
d_call: TRBD2; v_call: TRBV5-4; j_call: TRBJ2-1; cdr3_aa: CASSLGGGSDNEQFF
d_call: .; v_call: TRBV5-4; j_call: TRBJ2-5; cdr3_aa: CASSSGDSPGETQYF
d_call: .; v_call: TRBV7-9; j_call: TRBJ1-2; cdr3_aa: CASSLDRGAEYTF
d_call: .; v_call: TRBV5-1; j_call: TRBJ2-7; cdr3_aa: CASSLARGLEQYF
d_call: TRBD2; v_call: TRBV3-1/TRBV3-2; j_call: TRBJ2-2; cdr3_aa: CASSQLTSGSRTGELFF
d_call: TRBD1; v_call: TRBV2; j_call: TRBJ2-7; cdr3_aa: CASKRDSNYEQYF
d_call: TRBD1; v_call: TRBV25-1; j_call: TRBJ2-7; cdr3_aa: CASSERNRGRYEQYF
d_call: .; v_call: TRBV12-3/TRBV12-4; j_call: TRBJ1-1; cdr3_aa: CASSRGTVTEAFF
d_call: .; v_call: TRBV12-3/TRBV12-4; j_call: TRBJ1-6; cdr3_aa: CASRAGGSLHF
d_call: TRBD2; v_call: TRBV19; j_call: TRBJ2-4; cdr3_aa: CASSIYGTSGSGDIQYF
d_call: TRBD1; v_call: TRBV5-6; j_call: TRBJ1-5; cdr3_aa: CASSLSLGQGMEQPQHF
d_call: TRBD2; v_call: TRBV10-3; j_call: TRBJ2-1; cdr3_aa: CAIDSGGGYNEQFF
d_call: .; v_call: TRBV7-9; j_call: TRBJ2-1; cdr3_aa: CASTRTGTRGFNEQFF
d_call: TRBD2; v_call: TRBV10-3; j_call: TRBJ2-1; cdr3_aa: CAISGASGRPEQFF
d_call: .; v_call: TRBV6-5; j_call: TRBJ2-3; cdr3_aa: CASSTVSTDTQYF
d_call: TRBD1; v_call: TRBV7-8; j_call: TRBJ2-5; cdr3_aa: CASSFGGQGAKETQYF
d_call: TRBD2; v_call: TRBV7-8; j_call: TRBJ2-1; cdr3_aa: CASSLRPKAGGENEQFF
d_call: .; v_call: TRBV18; j_call: TRBJ1-1; cdr3_aa: CASSPAGDGGSEAFF
d_call: TRBD1; v_call: TRBV18; j_call: TRBJ2-7; cdr3_aa: CASSPLPGQGRDEQYF
d_call: .; v_call: TRBV12-1; j_call: TRBJ2-1; cdr3_aa: CASSYLRWAYPASGYNEQFF